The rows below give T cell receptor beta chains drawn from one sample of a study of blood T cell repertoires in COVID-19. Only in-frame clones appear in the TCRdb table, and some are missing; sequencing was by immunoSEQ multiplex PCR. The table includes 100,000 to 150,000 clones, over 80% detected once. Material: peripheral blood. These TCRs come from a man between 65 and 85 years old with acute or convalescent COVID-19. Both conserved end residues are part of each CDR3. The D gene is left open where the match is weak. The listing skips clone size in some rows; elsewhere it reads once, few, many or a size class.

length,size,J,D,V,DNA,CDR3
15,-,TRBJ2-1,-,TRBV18,TGTGCCAGCTCACCTCAGGGTTTCGCCTACAATGAGCAGTTCTTC,CASSPQGFAYNEQFF
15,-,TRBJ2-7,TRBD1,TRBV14,TGTGCCAGCAGCCCGCGGACAGGTTTTCCCTACGAGCAGTACTTC,CASSPRTGFPYEQYF
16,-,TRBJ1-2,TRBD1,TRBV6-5,TGTGCCAGCAGTTACCTGACAGGGATAGCTAACTATGGCTACACCTTC,CASSYLTGIANYGYTF
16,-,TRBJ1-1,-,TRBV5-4,TGTGCCAGCAGCATACGCAGGGCTTCGGCGGACACTGAAGCTTTCTTT,CASSIRRASADTEAFF
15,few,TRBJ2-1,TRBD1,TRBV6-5,TGTGCCAGCAGTCGACAGGGAAATTCCTACAATGAGCAGTTCTTC,CASSRQGNSYNEQFF
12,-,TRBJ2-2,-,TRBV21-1,TGTGCCAGCAGCCCCCCCGCCGGGGAGCTGTTTTTT,CASSPPAGELFF
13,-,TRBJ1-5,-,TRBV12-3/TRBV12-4,TGTGCCAGCAGCCATGGCTCCGAACAGCCCCAGCATTTT,CASSHGSEQPQHF
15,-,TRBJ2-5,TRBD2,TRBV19,TGTGCCAGTAGCTCTACTAGCGGGGGGATCAAGACCCAGTACTTC,CASSSTSGGIKTQYF
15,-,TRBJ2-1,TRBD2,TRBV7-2,TGTGCCAGCAGCCGGACTAGCGGGGGGTACAATGAGCAGTTCTTC,CASSRTSGGYNEQFF
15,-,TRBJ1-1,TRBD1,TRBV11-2,TGTGCCAGCAGCAGACAGGGATCCCCCACTGACGAAGCTTTCTTT,CASSRQGSPTDEAFF
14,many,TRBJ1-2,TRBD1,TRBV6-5,TGTGCCAGCAGCTCGGGACAGAACACCTATGGCTACACCTTC,CASSSGQNTYGYTF
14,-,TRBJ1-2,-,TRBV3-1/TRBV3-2,TGTGCCAGCAGCCAAGATCTGGCGGGGAATGGCTACACCTTC,CASSQDLAGNGYTF
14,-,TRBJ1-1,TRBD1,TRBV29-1,TGCAGCGGGAGTTCCGGGACAGCCAACACTGAAGCTTTCTTT,CSGSSGTANTEAFF
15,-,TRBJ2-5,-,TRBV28,TGTGCCAGCAGTCGAGGGGGGGGGCTGGGAGAGACCCAGTACTTC,CASSRGGGLGETQYF
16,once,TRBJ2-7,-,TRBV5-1,TGCGCCAGCAGCTTGCCCACCGGGACTCTCTCCTACGAGCAGTACTTC,CASSLPTGTLSYEQYF
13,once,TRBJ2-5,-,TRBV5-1,TGCGCCAGCAGCTTAAGCGGGCGAGAGACCCAGTACTTC,CASSLSGRETQYF
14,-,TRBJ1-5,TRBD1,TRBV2,TGTGCCAGCAAGGGGGCTCCAAGCAATCAGCCCCAGCATTTT,CASKGAPSNQPQHF
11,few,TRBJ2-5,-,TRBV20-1,TGCAGTGGCGGGGTCCGCGAGACCCAGTACTTC,CSGGVRETQYF
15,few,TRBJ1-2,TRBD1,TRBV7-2,TGTGCCAGCAGCTTGGAACCGGGACAGGGTTATGGCTACACCTTC,CASSLEPGQGYGYTF
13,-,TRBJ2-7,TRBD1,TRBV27,TGTGCCAGCCGCCTGGACAGGGCCTACGAGCAGTACTTC,CASRLDRAYEQYF
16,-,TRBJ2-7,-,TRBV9,TGTGCCAGCAGCATCCAGGTCAAGGGGTTCTCCTACGAGCAGTACTTC,CASSIQVKGFSYEQYF
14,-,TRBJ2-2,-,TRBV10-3,TGTGCCATCAGTGACGGGGGGCGGGCCGGGGAGCTGTTTTTT,CAISDGGRAGELFF
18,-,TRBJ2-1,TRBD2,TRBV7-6,TGTGCCAGCAGCTTAGCCGCCGGGGGACTAGCGGGGTGGGGTGAGCAGTTCTTC,CASSLAAGGLAGWGEQFF
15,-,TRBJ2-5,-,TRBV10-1,TGCGCCAGCAGTGAGCGACGCTCGGGCCAAGAGACCCAGTACTTC,CASSERRSGQETQYF
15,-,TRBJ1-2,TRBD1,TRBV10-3,TGTGCCATCAGTGAGGGGACAGGGGGCTACTATGGCTACACCTTC,CAISEGTGGYYGYTF
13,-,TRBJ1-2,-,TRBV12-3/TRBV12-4,TGTGCCAGCAGTTTATCGGGTCTTCCTGGCTACACCTTC,CASSLSGLPGYTF
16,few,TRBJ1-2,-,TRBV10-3,TGTGCCATCAGTGAGGTGCAGGGGCGCTTGGGCTATGGCTACACCTTC,CAISEVQGRLGYGYTF
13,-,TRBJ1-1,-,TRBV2,TGTGCCAGCAGTGGGTGGCAGAACACTGAAGCTTTCTTT,CASSGWQNTEAFF
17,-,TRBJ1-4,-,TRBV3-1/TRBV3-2,TGTGCCAGCAGCCAATGGAGGGATTCTGCAACTAATGAAAAACTGTTTTTT,CASSQWRDSATNEKLFF
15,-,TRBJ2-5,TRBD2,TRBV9,TGTGCCAGCAGCGTAGATGGCGGGGGGCCCCGGACCCAGTACTTC,CASSVDGGGPRTQYF
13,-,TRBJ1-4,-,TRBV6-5,TGTGCCAGCACCAGGCAGAGTAATGAAAAACTGTTTTTT,CASTRQSNEKLFF
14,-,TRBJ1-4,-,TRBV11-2,TGTGCCAGCAGCTTAAGAGCAACTAATGAAAAACTGTTTTTT,CASSLRATNEKLFF
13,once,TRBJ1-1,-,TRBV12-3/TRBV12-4,TGTGCCAGCAGAAGACAGGTTTATACTGAAGCTTTCTTT,CASRRQVYTEAFF
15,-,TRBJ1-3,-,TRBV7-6,TGTGCCAGCAGCCGGTCGACAGAAATTGGAAACACCATATATTTT,CASSRSTEIGNTIYF
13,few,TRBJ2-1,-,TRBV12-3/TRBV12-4,TGTGCCAGCAGTGCTAACTCCTACAATGAGCAGTTCTTC,CASSANSYNEQFF
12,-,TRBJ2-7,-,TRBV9,TGTGCCAGCAGCCAACAGCTGGGCGAGCAGTACTTC,CASSQQLGEQYF
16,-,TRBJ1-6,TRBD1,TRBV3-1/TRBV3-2,TGTGCCAGCAGCCAAGATCGCTGGACAGGGGTTTCACCCCTCCACTTT,CASSQDRWTGVSPLHF
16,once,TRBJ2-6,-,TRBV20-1,TGCAGTGCTAGTCCCAGGGGCCGCTCTGGGGCCAACGTCCTGACTTTC,CSASPRGRSGANVLTF
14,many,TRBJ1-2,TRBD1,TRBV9,TGTGCCAGCAGCGCCGGGACAGGGATCACTGGCTACACCTTC,CASSAGTGITGYTF
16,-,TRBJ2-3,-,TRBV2,TGTGCCAGCAGCGAAATATATATATCTAGCACAGATACGCAGTATTTT,CASSEIYISSTDTQYF
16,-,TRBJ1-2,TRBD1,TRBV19,TGTGCCAGTAGTCCATTCGAGGTCGGACAGGGGATTGGCTACACCTTC,CASSPFEVGQGIGYTF
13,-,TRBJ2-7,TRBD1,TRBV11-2,TGTGCCAGCAGCTTTACAGGGGCCTACGAGCAGTACTTC,CASSFTGAYEQYF
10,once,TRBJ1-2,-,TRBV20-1,TGCAGTGCTCCAGGGTTTGGCTACACCTTC,CSAPGFGYTF
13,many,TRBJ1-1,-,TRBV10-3,TGTGCCATCAGCCTACAGGGGAACACTGAAGCTTTCTTT,CAISLQGNTEAFF
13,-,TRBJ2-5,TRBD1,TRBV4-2,TGTGCCAGCAGCCAGGGACAGGATGGGACCCAGTACTTC,CASSQGQDGTQYF
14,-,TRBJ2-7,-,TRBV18,TGTGCCAGCTCACCGATAACAGGGTCCTACGAGCAGTACTTC,CASSPITGSYEQYF
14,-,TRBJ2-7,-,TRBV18,TGTGCCAGCTCACCACCGGGCACCGCCTACGAGCAGTACTTC,CASSPPGTAYEQYF
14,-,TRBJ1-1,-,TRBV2,TGTGCCAGCACCGACCCCCCAGGGCCCCCTGAAGCTTTCTTT,CASTDPPGPPEAFF
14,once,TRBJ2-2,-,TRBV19,TGTGCCAGTAGTTTATTCCAGGGGACCGGGGAGCTGTTTTTT,CASSLFQGTGELFF
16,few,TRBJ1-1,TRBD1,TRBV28,TGTGCCAGCAGTTCCTCGGCAGGGGGCTTTGACACTGAAGCTTTCTTT,CASSSSAGGFDTEAFF
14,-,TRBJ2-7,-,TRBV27,TGTGCCAGCAGTTTGAGGCAGGGAGGCTACGAGCAGTACTTC,CASSLRQGGYEQYF
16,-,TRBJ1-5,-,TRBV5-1,TGCGCCAGCAGCTTGGGGACTGGGTGGAGCAATCAGCCCCAGCATTTT,CASSLGTGWSNQPQHF
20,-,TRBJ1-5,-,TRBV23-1,TGCGCCAGCAGTCAATCTTGGAGGAGGAAAGGTCGAAACATAGATCAGCCCCAGCATTTT,CASSQSWRRKGRNIDQPQHF
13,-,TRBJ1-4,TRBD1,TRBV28,TGTGCCATCCGGACAGGAATCGATGAAAAACTGTTTTTT,CAIRTGIDEKLFF
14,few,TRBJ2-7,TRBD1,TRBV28,TGTGCCAGCATTACTCGGAGACAGGGCTACGAGCAGTACTTC,CASITRRQGYEQYF
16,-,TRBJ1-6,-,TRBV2,TGTGCCAGCAGCCAGGGAATGAGCTCCTATAATTCACCCCTCCACTTT,CASSQGMSSYNSPLHF
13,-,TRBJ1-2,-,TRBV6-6,TGTGCCAGCAGTTACTCCGGACAGTATGGCTACACCTTC,CASSYSGQYGYTF
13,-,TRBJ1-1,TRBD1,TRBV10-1,TGCGCCAGCTCCGGACAGGGAAATACTGAAGCTTTCTTT,CASSGQGNTEAFF
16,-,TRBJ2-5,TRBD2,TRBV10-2,TGCGCCAGCAGCAACCCATGGACGGGGGGGCATGAGACCCAGTACTTC,CASSNPWTGGHETQYF